Listed below are T cell receptor beta chains from one sample, sequenced in a study of CD8 T cells in ankylosing spondylitis. MiXCR, run by TCRdb on the 5' RACE reads, gives a single entry per CDR3 protein. Found here are around 440,000 distinct CDR3 sequences, over 15% of them singletons; the top ten hold just over 1%. The specimen was blood, either unsorted or a sorted T cell fraction (not recorded which). All receptors derive from a male donor with ankylosing spondylitis. CDR3s include the opening cysteine and the closing phenylalanine or tryptophan. The order of the fields is CDR3 length, V gene, J gene, clone size, D gene, CDR3 protein, CDR3 DNA. The D gene is left open where the match is weak. Clone size is given for some rows only: seen once, a few or many times, or a class if the clone is expanded.

len: 16
v_gene: TRBV5-1
j_gene: TRBJ1-1
abundance: .
d_gene: .
CDR3aa: CASSLASRPGGTEAFF
CDR3nt: TGCGCCAGCAGCTTGGCTTCTCGTCCGGGAGGAACTGAAGCTTTCTTT

len: 15
v_gene: TRBV12-3/TRBV12-4
j_gene: TRBJ2-1
abundance: .
d_gene: TRBD2
CDR3aa: CASSLPRTSGNEQFF
CDR3nt: TGTGCCAGCAGTTTACCCCGGACTAGCGGGAATGAGCAGTTCTTC

len: 15
v_gene: TRBV14
j_gene: TRBJ2-7
abundance: many
d_gene: .
CDR3aa: CASSQPGRGSYEQYF
CDR3nt: TGTGCCAGCAGCCAACCGGGTCGGGGCTCCTACGAGCAGTACTTC

len: 15
v_gene: TRBV7-2
j_gene: TRBJ1-2
abundance: .
d_gene: TRBD1
CDR3aa: CASSPRQGRDYGYTF
CDR3nt: TGTGCCAGCAGCCCCAGACAGGGGAGGGACTATGGCTACACCTTC

len: 13
v_gene: TRBV20-1
j_gene: TRBJ1-1
abundance: few
d_gene: .
CDR3aa: CSAREVAGTGAFF
CDR3nt: TGCAGTGCTAGAGAAGTTGCAGGTACTGGTGCTTTCTTT

len: 13
v_gene: TRBV6-5
j_gene: TRBJ2-6
abundance: many
d_gene: TRBD1
CDR3aa: CASSNRQGNVLTF
CDR3nt: TGTGCCAGCAGTAACCGACAGGGCAACGTCCTGACTTTC

len: 14
v_gene: TRBV20-1
j_gene: TRBJ2-3
abundance: few
d_gene: TRBD2
CDR3aa: CSALLSGSGGTQYF
CDR3nt: TGCAGTGCTTTGCTTAGCGGGAGTGGGGGTACGCAGTATTTT

len: 17
v_gene: TRBV20-1
j_gene: TRBJ1-1
abundance: .
d_gene: .
CDR3aa: CCARDWRSRVGNTEAFF
CDR3nt: TGCTGTGCTAGAGATTGGAGGTCACGGGTGGGGAACACTGAAGCTTTCTTT

len: 14
v_gene: TRBV29-1
j_gene: TRBJ2-3
abundance: .
d_gene: TRBD1
CDR3aa: CSASGTGRPDTQYF
CDR3nt: TGCAGCGCATCCGGGACAGGGAGGCCAGATACGCAGTATTTT

len: 14
v_gene: TRBV5-1
j_gene: TRBJ2-1
abundance: .
d_gene: TRBD1
CDR3aa: CASIPTTGVIEQFF
CDR3nt: TGCGCCAGCATCCCGACGACAGGGGTAATCGAGCAGTTCTTC

len: 17
v_gene: TRBV6-5
j_gene: TRBJ1-5
abundance: .
d_gene: TRBD1
CDR3aa: CASSYSGTGDSNQPQHF
CDR3nt: TGTGCCAGCAGTTACTCCGGGACAGGGGATAGCAATCAGCCCCAGCATTTT

len: 13
v_gene: TRBV19
j_gene: TRBJ1-5
abundance: few
d_gene: .
CDR3aa: CASSKQVDQPQHF
CDR3nt: TGTGCCAGTAGTAAACAGGTTGATCAGCCCCAGCATTTT

len: 12
v_gene: TRBV7-9
j_gene: TRBJ2-7
abundance: .
d_gene: .
CDR3aa: CASSLVDYEQYF
CDR3nt: TGTGCCAGCAGCTTAGTCGACTACGAGCAGTACTTC

len: 15
v_gene: TRBV19
j_gene: TRBJ2-5
abundance: few
d_gene: TRBD2
CDR3aa: CASSIGLAGQETQYF
CDR3nt: TGTGCCAGTAGTATAGGACTAGCGGGACAAGAGACCCAGTACTTC

len: 15
v_gene: TRBV4-1
j_gene: TRBJ2-7
abundance: many
d_gene: TRBD2
CDR3aa: CASSQGLAGSYEQYF
CDR3nt: TGCGCCAGCAGCCAGGGACTAGCGGGATCCTACGAGCAGTACTTC

len: 18
v_gene: TRBV5-6
j_gene: TRBJ2-7
abundance: .
d_gene: TRBD2
CDR3aa: CASSLEGGSRLYSYEQYF
CDR3nt: TGTGCCAGCAGCTTGGAGGGCGGGAGCAGGTTATACTCCTACGAGCAGTACTTC

len: 15
v_gene: TRBV6-1
j_gene: TRBJ2-1
abundance: .
d_gene: TRBD2
CDR3aa: CASGLAGGGANEQFF
CDR3nt: TGTGCCAGCGGGTTAGCGGGAGGTGGGGCCAATGAGCAGTTCTTC

len: 16
v_gene: TRBV28
j_gene: TRBJ2-5
abundance: few
d_gene: TRBD2
CDR3aa: CASSDRVAGVGETQYF
CDR3nt: TGTGCCAGCAGTGACAGGGTAGCGGGAGTCGGGGAGACCCAGTACTTC

len: 14
v_gene: TRBV20-1
j_gene: TRBJ1-5
abundance: few
d_gene: TRBD1
CDR3aa: CSATTGDGNQPQHF
CDR3nt: TGCAGTGCGACTACAGGGGACGGCAATCAGCCCCAGCATTTT

len: 17
v_gene: TRBV28
j_gene: TRBJ1-6
abundance: few
d_gene: .
CDR3aa: CASSLAAISSYNSPLHF
CDR3nt: TGTGCCAGCAGTTTGGCCGCCATAAGCTCCTATAATTCACCCCTCCACTTT

len: 14
v_gene: TRBV20-1
j_gene: TRBJ1-2
abundance: .
d_gene: .
CDR3aa: CSARAPLTVYGYTF
CDR3nt: TGCAGTGCTAGAGCCCCATTAACAGTCTATGGCTACACCTTC

len: 15
v_gene: TRBV10-3
j_gene: TRBJ1-5
abundance: .
d_gene: .
CDR3aa: CAISEEGYSNQPQHF
CDR3nt: TGTGCCATCAGTGAGGAGGGCTATAGCAATCAGCCCCAGCATTTT

len: 15
v_gene: TRBV6-1
j_gene: TRBJ1-6
abundance: .
d_gene: .
CDR3aa: CASSIETGRNSPLHF
CDR3nt: TGTGCCAGCAGTATTGAAACCGGACGTAATTCACCCCTCCACTTT

len: 16
v_gene: TRBV12-3/TRBV12-4
j_gene: TRBJ1-3
abundance: .
d_gene: TRBD1
CDR3aa: CASSPSGTGSGNTIYF
CDR3nt: TGTGCCAGCAGTCCATCCGGGACAGGTTCTGGAAACACCATATATTTT

len: 14
v_gene: TRBV2
j_gene: TRBJ1-2
abundance: few
d_gene: TRBD1
CDR3aa: CASSERQGNYGYTF
CDR3nt: TGTGCCAGCAGTGAGAGACAGGGCAACTATGGCTACACCTTC

len: 19
v_gene: TRBV5-6
j_gene: TRBJ1-1
abundance: many
d_gene: TRBD1
CDR3aa: CASSLRTGVTSFLNTEAFF
CDR3nt: TGTGCCAGCAGCTTGAGGACAGGGGTTACTTCCTTTCTGAACACTGAAGCTTTCTTT

len: 14
v_gene: TRBV28
j_gene: TRBJ2-4
abundance: .
d_gene: .
CDR3aa: CASSPTQGGNIQYF
CDR3nt: TGTGCCAGCAGTCCAACCCAGGGGGGAAACATTCAGTACTTC

len: 13
v_gene: TRBV20-1
j_gene: TRBJ2-2
abundance: many
d_gene: .
CDR3aa: CSARELVTGELFF
CDR3nt: TGCAGTGCTAGAGAACTGGTCACCGGGGAGCTGTTTTTT

len: 16
v_gene: TRBV29-1
j_gene: TRBJ2-1
abundance: few
d_gene: TRBD2
CDR3aa: CSVVRLAGGQGNEQFF
CDR3nt: TGCAGCGTGGTGAGACTAGCGGGAGGGCAAGGGAATGAGCAGTTCTTC

len: 12
v_gene: TRBV29-1
j_gene: TRBJ1-2
abundance: few
d_gene: .
CDR3aa: CSVVANNYGYTF
CDR3nt: TGCAGCGTTGTAGCCAATAACTATGGCTACACCTTC

len: 14
v_gene: TRBV6-1
j_gene: TRBJ2-3
abundance: .
d_gene: .
CDR3aa: CASTRQDTTDTQYF
CDR3nt: TGTGCCAGCACCCGACAGGATACCACAGATACGCAGTATTTT

len: 14
v_gene: TRBV7-2
j_gene: TRBJ2-2
abundance: few
d_gene: .
CDR3aa: CASSLWWNTGELFF
CDR3nt: TGTGCCAGCAGCTTATGGTGGAACACCGGGGAGCTGTTTTTT

len: 14
v_gene: TRBV3-1
j_gene: TRBJ2-4
abundance: .
d_gene: .
CDR3aa: CASSQDSAGNIQYF
CDR3nt: TGTGCCAGCAGCCAAGATTCGGCGGGGAACATTCAGTACTTC

len: 13
v_gene: TRBV10-3
j_gene: TRBJ2-2
abundance: .
d_gene: .
CDR3aa: CAISEAATGELFF
CDR3nt: TGTGCCATCAGTGAGGCGGCTACCGGGGAGCTGTTTTTT

len: 14
v_gene: TRBV4-1
j_gene: TRBJ1-2
abundance: .
d_gene: .
CDR3aa: CASSQGLLSGGYTF
CDR3nt: TGCGCCAGCAGCCAAGGGTTGCTGTCCGGTGGCTACACCTTC

len: 17
v_gene: TRBV30
j_gene: TRBJ2-3
abundance: few
d_gene: TRBD2
CDR3aa: CAWSVVRTSGYPDTQYF
CDR3nt: TGTGCCTGGAGTGTTGTTCGGACTAGCGGTTACCCAGATACGCAGTATTTT

len: 12
v_gene: TRBV20-1
j_gene: TRBJ2-7
abundance: .
d_gene: TRBD1
CDR3aa: CSAGTGYYEQYF
CDR3nt: TGCAGTGCGGGGACAGGGTACTACGAGCAGTACTTC

len: 13
v_gene: TRBV11-1
j_gene: TRBJ2-5
abundance: once
d_gene: .
CDR3aa: CASSSNFQETQYF
CDR3nt: TGTGCCAGCAGTAGTAACTTCCAAGAGACCCAGTACTTC

len: 13
v_gene: TRBV20-1
j_gene: TRBJ1-4
abundance: .
d_gene: .
CDR3aa: CSANGGYNEKLFF
CDR3nt: TGCAGTGCTAACGGGGGCTATAATGAAAAACTGTTTTTT

len: 15
v_gene: TRBV6-5
j_gene: TRBJ1-3
abundance: .
d_gene: .
CDR3aa: CASSYDRSSGNTIYF
CDR3nt: TGTGCCAGCAGTTACGACAGGAGCTCTGGAAACACCATATATTTT

len: 15
v_gene: TRBV11-3
j_gene: TRBJ1-2
abundance: few
d_gene: .
CDR3aa: CASSKDAGTTYGYTF
CDR3nt: TGTGCCAGCAGCAAAGACGCCGGGACAACTTATGGCTACACCTTC

len: 15
v_gene: TRBV6-1
j_gene: TRBJ1-1
abundance: .
d_gene: .
CDR3aa: CASSDDSLGNTEAFF
CDR3nt: TGTGCCAGCAGTGATGACAGCCTGGGGAACACTGAAGCTTTCTTT

len: 14
v_gene: TRBV20-1
j_gene: TRBJ1-2
abundance: .
d_gene: .
CDR3aa: CSARGGLEAYGYTF
CDR3nt: TGCAGTGCTAGAGGAGGTCTGGAGGCCTATGGCTACACCTTC

len: 16
v_gene: TRBV5-1
j_gene: TRBJ2-1
abundance: many
d_gene: TRBD2
CDR3aa: CASSLPRAGPTNEQFF
CDR3nt: TGCGCCAGCAGCCTGCCGAGAGCGGGGCCTACCAATGAGCAGTTCTTC

len: 14
v_gene: TRBV28
j_gene: TRBJ1-2
abundance: .
d_gene: .
CDR3aa: CASSFPWGARGYTF
CDR3nt: TGTGCCAGCAGTTTTCCCTGGGGGGCTCGTGGCTACACCTTC

len: 11
v_gene: TRBV20-1
j_gene: TRBJ2-5
abundance: many
d_gene: .
CDR3aa: CSGYSQETQYF
CDR3nt: TGCAGTGGGTACAGTCAAGAGACCCAGTACTTC

len: 18
v_gene: TRBV4-3
j_gene: TRBJ2-6
abundance: .
d_gene: .
CDR3aa: CASSQQGTQNSGANVLTF
CDR3nt: TGCGCCAGCAGCCAACAGGGGACACAAAACTCTGGGGCCAACGTCCTGACTTTC

len: 15
v_gene: TRBV3-1
j_gene: TRBJ2-3
abundance: .
d_gene: .
CDR3aa: CASSQRPYSTDTQYF
CDR3nt: TGTGCCAGCAGCCAGAGGCCCTACTCCACAGATACGCAGTATTTT

len: 14
v_gene: TRBV7-9
j_gene: TRBJ1-1
abundance: many
d_gene: .
CDR3aa: CASSSNTQDTEAFF
CDR3nt: TGTGCCAGCAGCTCGAACACGCAGGACACTGAAGCTTTCTTT

len: 15
v_gene: TRBV12-5
j_gene: TRBJ1-3
abundance: few
d_gene: .
CDR3aa: CASTTGRHSGNTIYF
CDR3nt: TGTGCTAGTACAACTGGACGGCACTCTGGAAACACCATATATTTT

len: 14
v_gene: TRBV27
j_gene: TRBJ2-1
abundance: .
d_gene: TRBD1
CDR3aa: CASTDRGHLVEQFF
CDR3nt: TGTGCCAGCACAGACAGGGGGCATCTTGTTGAGCAGTTCTTC

len: 16
v_gene: TRBV5-6
j_gene: TRBJ2-7
abundance: .
d_gene: .
CDR3aa: CASSSLLRDEAYEQYF
CDR3nt: TGTGCCAGCAGCTCCCTCCTCCGGGACGAAGCCTACGAGCAGTACTTC

len: 13
v_gene: TRBV5-1
j_gene: TRBJ2-5
abundance: few
d_gene: .
CDR3aa: CASSPGFQETQYF
CDR3nt: TGCGCCAGCAGTCCTGGATTCCAGGAGACCCAGTACTTC

len: 14
v_gene: TRBV9
j_gene: TRBJ2-5
abundance: .
d_gene: .
CDR3aa: CASSVAGEQETQYF
CDR3nt: TGTGCCAGCAGCGTAGCGGGGGAACAAGAGACCCAGTACTTC